This T cell receptor (beta chain) was captured in a study of shared clonotypes between healthy human individuals. Clones were sequenced by immunoSEQ multiplex PCR, and TCRdb holds only the in-frame ones, with some missing. The sample records roughly 500,000 clones, about 96% being singletons. Study observations and caveats: Incompleteness in sorted-subset sequencing, despite large depth, was shown by rarefaction.

V shed 0 bases, J shed 4 bases, and the junction held 8 bases outside the gene matches. The CDR3 totals 16 residues. The germline V gene has CDR1 SGHRS and CDR2 YFSETQ. Details on this clone: Its antigen is unidentified.

The source of this sequence is a woman younger than 45 in good health. The chain carries TRBV5-1 and TRBJ2-7; 9 nucleotides match TRBD1. Material: naive CD4+ T cells sorted from blood. Stated subset: CD45RA+ positively selected. The CDR3 DNA reads TGCGCCAGCAGCTTGGGCCCCGGGACAGGGAGTTACGAGCAGTACTTC. It encodes CASSLGPGTGSYEQYF.